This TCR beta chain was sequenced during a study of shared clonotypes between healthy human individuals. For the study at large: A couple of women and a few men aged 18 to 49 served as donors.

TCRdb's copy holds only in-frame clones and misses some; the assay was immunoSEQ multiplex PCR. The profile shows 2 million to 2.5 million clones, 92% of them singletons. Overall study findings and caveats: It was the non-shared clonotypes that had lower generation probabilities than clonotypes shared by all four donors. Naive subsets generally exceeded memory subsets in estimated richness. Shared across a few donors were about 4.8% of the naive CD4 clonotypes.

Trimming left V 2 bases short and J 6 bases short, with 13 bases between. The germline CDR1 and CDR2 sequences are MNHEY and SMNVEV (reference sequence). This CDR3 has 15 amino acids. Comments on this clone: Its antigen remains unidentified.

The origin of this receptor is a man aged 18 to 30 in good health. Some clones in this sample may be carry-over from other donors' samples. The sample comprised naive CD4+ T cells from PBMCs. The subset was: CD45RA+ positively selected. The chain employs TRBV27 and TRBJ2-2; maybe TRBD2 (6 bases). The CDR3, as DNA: TGTGCCAGCAGTTTAGGGCGGGGAGTTTCCGGGGAGCTGTTTTTT. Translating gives CASSLGRGVSGELFF.